This T cell receptor beta chain originates from a study of STAT5B mutations in CD4+ large granular lymphocyte leukemia. Study-level findings and limits: Main leukemic clonotypes were patient-specific, but roughly 25% appeared at low frequency elsewhere. Patient CD4-sorted repertoires looked more clonal than healthy CD4+ repertoires, even without putative leukemic clones.

The germline V and J ends were trimmed by 6 bases and 3 bases, with 5 bases remaining between them. Germline V gives CDR1 ENHRY, CDR2 SYGVKD. The CDR3 runs 11 residues. This clone was detected only once. Antigen: not known. Sequencing was at survey level. Some clones are missing from TCRdb's copy, which holds only in-frame ones; the method was immunoSEQ multiplex PCR. This sample has 25,000 to 30,000 clones, with about 69% found just once. The TCR originated in a human donor in good health. The sample was CD4+ T cells from blood buffy coats. V gene TRBV10-3 combines with J gene TRBJ2-5; D is uncertain. The CDR3 protein is CAISQEETQYF. The CDR3 DNA follows: TGTGCCATCAGCCAAGAAGAGACCCAGTACTTC.